A selection of T cell receptor beta chains follows, all from one sample in a study of blood T cell repertoires in COVID-19. The protocol was immunoSEQ multiplex PCR, while the TCRdb copy is restricted to in-frame clones and leaves out a portion. In the table there are about 130,000 clones, 70% to 80% of which are singletons. Source material: peripheral blood. These receptors came from a man aged 40-49 years with active or convalescent COVID-19. Both conserved end residues are part of each CDR3. D genes are given only for firm matches. For some rows the clone size is stated as once, few or many, or as a class when expanded; others skip it.

D: -; size: -; V: TRBV29-1; J: TRBJ1-2; CDR3: CSAHLGGDGYTF; DNA: TGCAGCGCCCACCTCGGGGGGGATGGCTACACCTTC
D: -; size: -; V: TRBV6-1; J: TRBJ2-3; CDR3: CASSEALTRGQYF; DNA: TGTGCCAGCAGTGAAGCGCTGACTCGAGGGCAGTATTTT
D: -; size: -; V: TRBV2; J: TRBJ2-1; CDR3: CASKESGTWMFF; DNA: TGTGCCAGCAAAGAAAGCGGGACATGGATGTTCTTC
D: TRBD1; size: once; V: TRBV6-6; J: TRBJ2-7; CDR3: CASSKGAGQGHWEQYF; DNA: TGTGCCAGCAGTAAGGGGGCGGGACAGGGTCACTGGGAGCAGTACTTC
D: -; size: few; V: TRBV6-6; J: TRBJ1-5; CDR3: CASSYGELNQPQHF; DNA: TGTGCCAGCAGTTACGGTGAGCTCAATCAGCCCCAGCATTTT
D: TRBD1; size: -; V: TRBV19; J: TRBJ2-1; CDR3: CASRAGQDNEQFF; DNA: TGTGCCAGTAGGGCGGGACAGGACAATGAGCAGTTCTTC
D: TRBD2; size: -; V: TRBV9; J: TRBJ2-1; CDR3: CASSVEGGPVPNEQFF; DNA: TGTGCCAGCAGCGTAGAGGGAGGGCCCGTCCCAAATGAGCAGTTCTTC
D: TRBD2; size: once; V: TRBV6-6; J: TRBJ2-3; CDR3: CASSPQGGAGGFRDTQYF; DNA: TGTGCCAGCAGTCCCCAAGGGGGGGCGGGAGGTTTTAGAGATACGCAGTATTTT
D: -; size: few; V: TRBV30; J: TRBJ1-3; CDR3: CAWDPGVPGNTIYF; DNA: TGTGCCTGGGACCCAGGGGTGCCCGGAAACACCATATATTTT
D: -; size: -; V: TRBV30; J: TRBJ2-7; CDR3: CAWSPGLESSYEQYF; DNA: TGTGCCTGGAGTCCCGGACTCGAAAGCTCCTACGAGCAGTACTTC
D: -; size: -; V: TRBV30; J: TRBJ1-2; CDR3: CAWSLRQFYGYTF; DNA: TGTGCCTGGAGTTTGAGGCAGTTCTATGGCTACACCTTC
D: -; size: few; V: TRBV27; J: TRBJ2-7; CDR3: CASSPIRGYEQYF; DNA: TGTGCCAGCAGTCCCATCCGGGGTTACGAGCAGTACTTC
D: TRBD2; size: -; V: TRBV7-6; J: TRBJ2-3; CDR3: CASSTGTSGTINTQYF; DNA: TGTGCCAGCAGCACCGGGACTAGCGGGACCATTAATACGCAGTATTTT
D: TRBD2; size: -; V: TRBV3-1/TRBV3-2; J: TRBJ2-2; CDR3: CASRRGSNTGELFF; DNA: TGTGCCAGCCGGCGGGGGAGTAACACCGGGGAGCTGTTTTTT
D: -; size: -; V: TRBV5-4; J: TRBJ1-2; CDR3: CASSLESGRFGGYTF; DNA: TGTGCCAGCAGCTTAGAGTCAGGCCGATTCGGAGGCTACACCTTC
D: TRBD1; size: once; V: TRBV7-2; J: TRBJ2-1; CDR3: CASSSAGTGVLNEQFF; DNA: TGTGCCAGCAGCTCCGCCGGGACAGGTGTACTCAATGAGCAGTTCTTC
D: TRBD2; size: -; V: TRBV5-1; J: TRBJ2-1; CDR3: CASSPGGPYNEQFF; DNA: TGCGCCAGCAGCCCGGGAGGGCCCTACAATGAGCAGTTCTTC
D: -; size: -; V: TRBV27; J: TRBJ1-6; CDR3: CASSPEDGRNSPLHF; DNA: TGTGCCAGCAGTCCGGAGGATGGCCGTAATTCACCCCTCCACTTT
D: -; size: -; V: TRBV10-3; J: TRBJ1-4; CDR3: CAISGIQGPATNEKLFF; DNA: TGTGCCATCAGTGGGATACAGGGCCCTGCAACTAATGAAAAACTGTTTTTT
D: TRBD2; size: -; V: TRBV27; J: TRBJ2-1; CDR3: CASSLVSSGGANEQFF; DNA: TGTGCCAGCAGTTTAGTGTCTAGCGGGGGGGCAAATGAGCAGTTCTTC
D: -; size: -; V: TRBV19; J: TRBJ1-1; CDR3: CASSALTGGNTEAFF; DNA: TGTGCCAGTAGTGCACTGACAGGCGGGAACACTGAAGCTTTCTTT
D: -; size: -; V: TRBV6-2/TRBV6-3; J: TRBJ1-3; CDR3: CASSYPGYLGGSGNTIYF; DNA: TGTGCCAGCAGTTACCCCGGGTACCTGGGGGGATCTGGAAACACCATATATTTT
D: TRBD2; size: -; V: TRBV6-5; J: TRBJ2-1; CDR3: CASSSLAGAVRNEQFF; DNA: TGTGCCAGCAGTTCACTAGCGGGAGCGGTTCGGAATGAGCAGTTCTTC
D: TRBD2; size: -; V: TRBV18; J: TRBJ2-1; CDR3: CASSPPNRGDINEQFF; DNA: TGTGCCAGCTCACCCCCTAACCGGGGGGATATCAATGAGCAGTTCTTC
D: -; size: few; V: TRBV28; J: TRBJ1-2; CDR3: CASSLGRGTYTF; DNA: TGTGCCAGCAGTTTAGGAAGGGGGACCTACACCTTC
D: -; size: -; V: TRBV18; J: TRBJ2-7; CDR3: CASSPRPGTDGEQYF; DNA: TGTGCCAGCTCACCCCGCCCGGGAACAGACGGCGAGCAGTACTTC
D: -; size: -; V: TRBV6-5; J: TRBJ1-2; CDR3: CASSYEAGYWGYTF; DNA: TGTGCCAGCAGTTACGAGGCAGGGTATTGGGGCTACACCTTC
D: -; size: few; V: TRBV6-6; J: TRBJ1-4; CDR3: CASSYAIGRQNEKLFF; DNA: TGTGCCAGCAGTTACGCTATCGGTAGACAGAATGAAAAACTGTTTTTT
D: TRBD1; size: -; V: TRBV5-6; J: TRBJ1-4; CDR3: CASSFRGPDEKLFF; DNA: TGTGCCAGCAGCTTCAGGGGGCCGGATGAAAAACTGTTTTTT
D: -; size: -; V: TRBV7-9; J: TRBJ1-5; CDR3: CASSLESGGGYSNQPQHF; DNA: TGTGCCAGCAGCTTAGAGTCGGGGGGAGGGTATAGCAATCAGCCCCAGCATTTT
D: -; size: -; V: TRBV27; J: TRBJ2-5; CDR3: CASSPRGSSRETQYF; DNA: TGTGCCAGCAGTCCCCGGGGGTCCTCGAGGGAGACCCAGTACTTC
D: -; size: -; V: TRBV30; J: TRBJ1-2; CDR3: CAWIGEGRGYYGYTF; DNA: TGTGCCTGGATAGGGGAGGGGCGGGGGTACTATGGCTACACCTTC
D: -; size: -; V: TRBV10-3; J: TRBJ2-7; CDR3: CATTFDPDGAENYEQYF; DNA: TGTGCCACCACCTTTGACCCCGATGGGGCGGAAAACTACGAGCAGTACTTC
D: TRBD1; size: -; V: TRBV6-5; J: TRBJ1-1; CDR3: CASIEDRGDGTEAFF; DNA: TGTGCCAGCATCGAGGACAGGGGAGATGGGACTGAAGCTTTCTTT
D: -; size: -; V: TRBV27; J: TRBJ1-6; CDR3: CASSLSQGSNSPLHF; DNA: TGTGCCAGCAGTTTATCCCAGGGGAGTAATTCACCCCTCCACTTT